This T cell receptor beta chain was recorded in a study of CD8 T cells in ankylosing spondylitis. Findings and caveats of the study: Significant enrichment of disease-linked clones was reportedly seen in matched ankylosing spondylitis synovial fluid. The study identified a TCR beta motif of roughly eight highly homologous variants that appeared characteristic of ankylosing spondylitis blood.

Library preparation for TCR beta used quantitative 5'-RACE with molecular barcodes. TCRdb processed the 5' RACE reads anew with MiXCR; each CDR3 protein has one entry. The sample holds 250,000 or so distinct CDR3 sequences; under 30% are singletons and the top ten take 0.5% to 0.65%. To note about this clonotype: What it binds is unknown.

V was pared by 7 bases and J by 5 bases, with 8 bases of the junction left unmatched. This CDR3 is built from 14 residues. Looked up from germline, CDR1 is SNHLY and CDR2 is FYNNEI. Input material: blood, either unsorted or a sorted T cell fraction (not recorded which). This chain uses TRBV2 with TRBJ1-1; 9 bases match TRBD1. The clonotype was recovered from a male donor with ankylosing spondylitis or in good health (not recorded which). CDR3 DNA sequence: TGTGCCAGCACCTACGGGACAGGGACGACTGAAGCTTTCTTT. The encoded protein is CASTYGTGTTEAFF.